This is a list of T cell receptor beta chains from one sample in a study of a mutant IDH1 vaccine in newly diagnosed glioma. Data came from immunoSEQ multiplex PCR; TCRdb stores just in-frame clones and leaves some out. The table includes some 68,000 clones, about four fifths detected once. Sequenced material: PBMCs, taken from a glioma patient treated with radiotherapy, temozolomide or both. All receptors come from a middle-aged man with glioma. Both conserved end residues are trimmed from each CDR3. Each record gives: V gene, J gene, CDR3 protein.

>TRBV7-2|TRBJ2-3
ASSAEAGPDTQY
>TRBV18|TRBJ2-2
ASSTTGTGGGELF
>TRBV30|TRBJ1-4
AWSEGNEKLF
>TRBV18|TRBJ1-2
ASSSGRGDYGYT
>TRBV19|TRBJ2-2
ASSPRGRTGELF
>TRBV9|TRBJ2-3
ASSVQGTDTQY
>TRBV6-5|TRBJ2-4
ASLPSLTAKNIQY
>TRBV29-1|TRBJ1-5
SVDRDPQRVF
>TRBV6-4|TRBJ2-2
ASRGQGNTGELF
>TRBV4-1|TRBJ2-7
ASSQDRAGAQY
>TRBV29-1|TRBJ1-2
SVTVNYGYT
>TRBV7-9|TRBJ2-3
ASSEWTESTDTQY
>TRBV7-2|TRBJ1-4
ASSLLTGGEKLF
>TRBV9|TRBJ2-7
ASSANGLAGGEQY
>TRBV4-3|TRBJ1-5
ASSQGFGTGYQPQH
>TRBV7-2|TRBJ2-1
ASSLAPRTGNEQF
>TRBV30|TRBJ1-6
AWSVRVQSPLH
>TRBV6-5|TRBJ1-5
ASSYVQGRQPQH
>TRBV5-6|TRBJ2-3
ASSLATRGDTQY
>TRBV27|TRBJ2-4
ASSPHGRKNIQY
>TRBV6-4|TRBJ2-3
ASSEAAGGSTDTQY
>TRBV7-2|TRBJ2-1
ASSPREGGYNEQF
>TRBV7-6|TRBJ2-5
ASSFSGGGSQETQY
>TRBV9|TRBJ2-5
ASSVGTGQETQY
>TRBV10-1|TRBJ1-1
ASSESRPDTYNTEAF
>TRBV5-1|TRBJ1-5
ASSLGTGNQPQH
>TRBV5-1|TRBJ1-2
ASSLGQDPNYGYT
>TRBV10-1|TRBJ2-7
ASTPGRAAYEQY
>TRBV7-2|TRBJ2-7
ASSLGGTSGVSYEQY
>TRBV10-2|TRBJ2-7
ASSDSSYEQY
>TRBV5-5|TRBJ2-7
ASSVVAGQGSYEQY
>TRBV5-6|TRBJ2-3
ASSRGGATQY
>TRBV2|TRBJ2-1
ASFGDGRQF
>TRBV9|TRBJ2-7
ASSVTPARGHEQY
>TRBV9|TRBJ2-7
ASSLSSEGSGEQY
>TRBV28|TRBJ2-1
AISGGQGFAEQF
>TRBV28|TRBJ2-7
ASSLAGGDSYEQY
>TRBV2|TRBJ2-3
ASTQRLLAGGPGADTQY
>TRBV29-1|TRBJ1-1
SVEALYTEAF
>TRBV5-1|TRBJ1-3
ASSLDGGRVSGNTIY